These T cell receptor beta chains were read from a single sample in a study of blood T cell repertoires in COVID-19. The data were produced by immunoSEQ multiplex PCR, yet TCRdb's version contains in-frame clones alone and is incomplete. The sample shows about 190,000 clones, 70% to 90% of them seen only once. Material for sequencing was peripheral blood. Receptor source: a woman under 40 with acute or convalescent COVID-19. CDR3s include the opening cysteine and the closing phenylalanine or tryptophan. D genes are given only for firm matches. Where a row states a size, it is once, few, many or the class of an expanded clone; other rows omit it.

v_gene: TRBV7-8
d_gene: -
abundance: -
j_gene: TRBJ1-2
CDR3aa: CASSFGNMDYGYTF
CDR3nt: TGTGCCAGCAGCTTCGGTAATATGGACTATGGCTACACCTTC

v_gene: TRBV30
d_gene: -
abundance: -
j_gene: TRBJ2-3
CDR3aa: CAWSPGLGDTDTQYF
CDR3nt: TGTGCCTGGAGCCCCGGACTGGGAGACACAGATACGCAGTATTTT

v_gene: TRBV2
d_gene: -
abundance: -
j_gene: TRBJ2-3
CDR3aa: CASSASGLRRGF
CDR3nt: TGTGCCAGCAGTGCGTCGGGTCTTCGTCGCGGGTTT

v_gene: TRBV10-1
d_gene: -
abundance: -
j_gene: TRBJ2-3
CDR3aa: CASQGGTDTQYF
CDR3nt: TGCGCCAGCCAAGGGGGCACAGATACGCAGTATTTT

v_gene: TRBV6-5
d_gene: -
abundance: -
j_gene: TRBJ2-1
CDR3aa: CASSYSPQGSYNEQFF
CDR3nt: TGTGCCAGCAGTTACTCACCGCAGGGGTCGTACAATGAGCAGTTCTTC

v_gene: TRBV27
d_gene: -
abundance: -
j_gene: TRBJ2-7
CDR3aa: CASSDYREEQYF
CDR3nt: TGTGCCAGCAGTGACTACAGGGAAGAGCAGTACTTC

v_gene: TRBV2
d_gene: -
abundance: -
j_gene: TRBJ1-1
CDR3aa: CASSEALLGDTEAFF
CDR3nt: TGTGCCAGCAGTGAAGCGCTTCTAGGGGACACTGAAGCTTTCTTT

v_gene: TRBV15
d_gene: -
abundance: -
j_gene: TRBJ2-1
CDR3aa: CATSPYLSSYNEQFF
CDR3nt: TGTGCCACCAGCCCCTATCTTAGCTCCTACAATGAGCAGTTCTTC

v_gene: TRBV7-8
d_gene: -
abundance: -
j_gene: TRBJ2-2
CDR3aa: CASSVYPTEGAGELFF
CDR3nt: TGTGCCAGCAGCGTGTACCCGACCGAGGGGGCCGGGGAGCTGTTTTTT

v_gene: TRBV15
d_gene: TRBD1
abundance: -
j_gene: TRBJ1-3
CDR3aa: CATSTNRGGNTIYF
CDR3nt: TGTGCCACCAGCACTAACAGGGGTGGAAACACCATATATTTT

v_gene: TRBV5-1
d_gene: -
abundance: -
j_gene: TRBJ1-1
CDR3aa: CASSQTAGTEAFF
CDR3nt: TGCGCCAGCAGCCAAACTGCAGGCACTGAAGCTTTCTTT

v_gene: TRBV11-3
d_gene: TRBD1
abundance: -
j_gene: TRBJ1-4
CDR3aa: CASTTSGTGGEKLFF
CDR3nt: TGTGCCAGCACCACATCCGGGACAGGGGGCGAAAAACTGTTTTTT

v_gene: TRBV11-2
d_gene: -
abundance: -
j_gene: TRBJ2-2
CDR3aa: CASSLALNTGELFF
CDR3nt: TGTGCCAGCAGCTTGGCCCTGAACACCGGGGAGCTGTTTTTT

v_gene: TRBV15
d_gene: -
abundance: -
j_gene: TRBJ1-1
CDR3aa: CATSRDFSSGIVAFF
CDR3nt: TGTGCCACCAGCAGAGATTTCAGCAGCGGGATTGTAGCTTTCTTT

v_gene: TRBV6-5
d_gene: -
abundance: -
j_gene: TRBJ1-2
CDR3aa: CASRSGTPDGYTF
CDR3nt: TGTGCCAGCAGGTCCGGGACACCCGACGGCTACACCTTC

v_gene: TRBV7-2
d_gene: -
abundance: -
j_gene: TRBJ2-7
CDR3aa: CASSLRASYEQYF
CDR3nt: TGTGCCAGCAGCCTCAGGGCTTCCTACGAGCAGTACTTC

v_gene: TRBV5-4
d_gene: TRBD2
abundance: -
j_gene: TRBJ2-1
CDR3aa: CASSLGLADYNEQFF
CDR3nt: TGTGCCAGCAGCCTGGGACTAGCGGATTACAATGAGCAGTTCTTC

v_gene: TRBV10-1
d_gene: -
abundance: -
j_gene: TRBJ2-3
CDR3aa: CASSESTGVKYF
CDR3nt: TGCGCCAGCAGTGAGTCGACGGGAGTAAAGTATTTT

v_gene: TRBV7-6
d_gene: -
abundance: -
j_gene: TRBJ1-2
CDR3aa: CASSPGQGYGYTF
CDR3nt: TGTGCCAGCAGCCCGGGGCAGGGGTATGGCTACACCTTC

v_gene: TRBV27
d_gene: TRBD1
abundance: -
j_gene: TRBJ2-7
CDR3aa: CASSLQGAYEQYF
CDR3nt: TGTGCCAGCAGTTTGCAGGGGGCGTACGAGCAGTACTTC

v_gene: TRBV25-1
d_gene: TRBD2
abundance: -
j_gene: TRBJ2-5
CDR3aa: CASSEWGGETQYF
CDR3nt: TGTGCCAGCAGTGAATGGGGGGGTGAGACCCAGTACTTC

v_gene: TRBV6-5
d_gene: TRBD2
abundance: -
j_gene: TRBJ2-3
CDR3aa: CASRLTGGGSDTQYF
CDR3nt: TGTGCCAGCAGACTCACGGGAGGAGGGTCAGATACGCAGTATTTT

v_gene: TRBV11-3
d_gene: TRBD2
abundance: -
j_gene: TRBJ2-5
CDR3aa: CASSLRVSGGLETQYF
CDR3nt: TGTGCCAGCAGCTTGCGGGTATCGGGAGGGCTGGAGACCCAGTACTTC

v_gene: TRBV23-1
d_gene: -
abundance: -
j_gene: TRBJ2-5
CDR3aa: CASRPCRDQETQYF
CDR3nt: TGCGCCAGCAGACCCTGTCGGGACCAAGAGACCCAGTACTTC

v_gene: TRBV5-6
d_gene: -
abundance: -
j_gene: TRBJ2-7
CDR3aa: CASSLVGGKYF
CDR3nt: TGTGCCAGCAGCTTGGTGGGGGGTAAATACTTC

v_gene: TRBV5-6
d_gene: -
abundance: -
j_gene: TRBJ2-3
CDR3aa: CASSSNNRNPTDTQYF
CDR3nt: TGTGCCAGCAGCTCAAACAACCGAAACCCCACAGATACGCAGTATTTT

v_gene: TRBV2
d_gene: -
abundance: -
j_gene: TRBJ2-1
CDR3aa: CASSPERGNEQFF
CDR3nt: TGTGCCAGCAGCCCCGAAAGGGGCAATGAGCAGTTCTTC

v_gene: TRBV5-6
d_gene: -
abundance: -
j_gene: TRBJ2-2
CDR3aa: CASSTGFLSLNTGELFF
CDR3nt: TGTGCCAGCAGCACAGGTTTCCTCAGTTTGAACACCGGGGAGCTGTTTTTT

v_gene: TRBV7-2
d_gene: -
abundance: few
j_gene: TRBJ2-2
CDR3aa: CASSLVGTLTGELFF
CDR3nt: TGTGCCAGCAGCTTAGTTGGGACATTGACCGGGGAGCTGTTTTTT

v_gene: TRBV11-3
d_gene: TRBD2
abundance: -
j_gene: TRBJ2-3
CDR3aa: CASSLDGGTSSTDTQYF
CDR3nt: TGTGCCAGCAGCTTAGACGGGGGGACTAGTAGCACAGATACGCAGTATTTT

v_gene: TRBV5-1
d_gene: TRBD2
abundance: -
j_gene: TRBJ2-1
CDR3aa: CASSLGLANEQFF
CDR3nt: TGCGCCAGCAGCTTGGGACTAGCTAATGAGCAGTTCTTC

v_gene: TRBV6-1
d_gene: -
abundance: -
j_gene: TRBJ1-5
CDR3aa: CASSERGSKPQHF
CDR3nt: TGTGCCAGCAGTGAACGGGGGTCCAAGCCCCAGCATTTT

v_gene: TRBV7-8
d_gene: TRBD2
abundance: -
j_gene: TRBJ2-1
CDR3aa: CASSLNTHNGGRYNEQFF
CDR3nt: TGTGCCAGCAGCTTAAATACCCATAACGGGGGGAGGTACAATGAGCAGTTCTTC

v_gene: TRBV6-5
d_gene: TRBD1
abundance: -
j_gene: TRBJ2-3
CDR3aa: CASSRDSLRADTQYF
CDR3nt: TGTGCCAGCAGCCGGGACAGTCTTCGTGCAGATACGCAGTATTTT

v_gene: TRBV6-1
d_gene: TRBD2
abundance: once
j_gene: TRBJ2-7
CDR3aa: CASSDGTSKFIF
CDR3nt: TGTGCCAGCAGTGACGGGACTAGTAAATTTATCTTC

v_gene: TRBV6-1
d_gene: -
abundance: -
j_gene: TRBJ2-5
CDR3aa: CASSERGTQYF
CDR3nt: TGTGCCAGCAGTGAAAGAGGAACCCAGTACTTC

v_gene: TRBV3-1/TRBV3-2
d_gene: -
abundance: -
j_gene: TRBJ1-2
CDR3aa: CASLETFNYGYTF
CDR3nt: TGTGCCAGCTTGGAGACTTTTAACTATGGCTACACCTTC

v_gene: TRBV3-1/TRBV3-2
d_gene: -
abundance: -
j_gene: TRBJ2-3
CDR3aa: CASSPSGDTQYF
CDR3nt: TGTGCCAGCAGCCCGTCCGGTGATACGCAGTATTTT

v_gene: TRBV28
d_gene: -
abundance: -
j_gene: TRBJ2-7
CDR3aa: CASSFRGYEQYF
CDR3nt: TGTGCCAGCAGTTTCCGCGGGTACGAGCAGTACTTC

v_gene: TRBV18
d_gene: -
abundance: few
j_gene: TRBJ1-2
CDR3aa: CASSRANRDDYGYTF
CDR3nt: TGTGCCAGCTCGCGCGCAAACAGGGACGACTATGGCTACACCTTC

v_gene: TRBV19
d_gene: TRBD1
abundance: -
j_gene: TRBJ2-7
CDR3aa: CATRQGERFYEQYF
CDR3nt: TGTGCCACTCGACAGGGTGAACGTTTTTACGAGCAGTACTTC

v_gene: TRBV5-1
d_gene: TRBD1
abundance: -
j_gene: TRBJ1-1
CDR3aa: CASSLAGQGVAFF
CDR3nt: TGCGCCAGCAGCTTGGCGGGACAGGGGGTAGCTTTCTTT

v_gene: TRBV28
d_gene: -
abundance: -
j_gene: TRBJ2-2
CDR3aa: CASRAPGTGELFF
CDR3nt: TGTGCCAGCAGGGCACCGGGAACCGGGGAGCTGTTTTTT

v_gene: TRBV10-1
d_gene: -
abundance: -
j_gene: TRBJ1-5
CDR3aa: CASSESGFNQPQHF
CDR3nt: TGCGCCAGCAGTGAGTCCGGTTTCAATCAGCCCCAGCATTTT

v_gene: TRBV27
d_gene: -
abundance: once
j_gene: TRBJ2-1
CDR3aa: CASNRGGARNEQFF
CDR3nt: TGTGCCAGCAATCGAGGGGGGGCGCGCAATGAGCAGTTCTTC

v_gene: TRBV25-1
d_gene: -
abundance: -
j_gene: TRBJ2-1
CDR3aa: CASSVGAEQFF
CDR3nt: TGTGCCAGCAGTGTGGGGGCGGAGCAGTTCTTC

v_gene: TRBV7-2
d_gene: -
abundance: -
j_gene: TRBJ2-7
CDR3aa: CASSTGSLSEQYF
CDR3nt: TGTGCCAGCTCTACAGGGTCTTTATCCGAGCAGTACTTC

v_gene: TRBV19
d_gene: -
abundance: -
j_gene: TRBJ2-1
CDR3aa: CASSKGALNEQFF
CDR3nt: TGTGCCAGTAGTAAAGGGGCCCTCAATGAGCAGTTCTTC

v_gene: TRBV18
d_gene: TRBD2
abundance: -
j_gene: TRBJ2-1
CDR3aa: CASSPASGRNNEQFF
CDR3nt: TGTGCCAGCTCACCAGCTAGCGGGAGGAACAATGAGCAGTTCTTC

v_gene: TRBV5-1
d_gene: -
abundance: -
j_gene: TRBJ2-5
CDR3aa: CASSLETAGTQYF
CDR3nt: TGCGCCAGCAGCTTGGAAACCGCGGGGACCCAGTACTTC

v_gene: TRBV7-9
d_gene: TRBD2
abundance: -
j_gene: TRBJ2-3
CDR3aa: CASSSGGREIHTQYF
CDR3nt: TGTGCCAGCAGCTCGGGAGGAAGAGAGATTCATACGCAGTATTTT

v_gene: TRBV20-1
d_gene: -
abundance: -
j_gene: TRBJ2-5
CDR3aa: CSARDLKTQYF
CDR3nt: TGCAGTGCTAGAGATCTAAAGACCCAGTACTTC

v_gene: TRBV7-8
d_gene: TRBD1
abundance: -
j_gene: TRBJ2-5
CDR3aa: CASSLQGQTQETQYF
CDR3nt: TGTGCCAGCAGCTTACAGGGACAGACTCAAGAGACCCAGTACTTC